This entry concerns a single TCR beta chain. The CDR3 loop spans 14 amino acids. Trimming took 5 bases from V and 5 from J; bases not matched to a gene: 7. The germline CDR1 and CDR2 sequences are PRHDT and FYEKMQ (reference sequence). Authors' processing steps: Amplified reference gene primers provided the basis for estimating nucleated cell counts. Assay: immunoSEQ multiplex PCR; the TCRdb copy retains only in-frame clones and omits some. V and J calls and clone size are as listed in that table; D and trimming were resolved from the DNA. The table shows tens of thousands of clones, with about 80% occurring only once. This sample is part of a study of blood T cell repertoires in COVID-19. Turning to the study itself: The samples span acute and convalescent COVID-19 from the United States, Italy and Spain. Sources were T cells, B-cell-depleted T cells, or PBMCs; the material itself was cDNA or gDNA.

This TCR came from a woman aged 70 to 79 with acute or convalescent COVID-19. Material for sequencing was peripheral blood. The gene calls are TRBV13 and TRBJ1-2, with 8 nucleotides matching TRBD1. The DNA of the CDR3 is TGTGCCAGCAGCACAGCAGGGGGCGGGTATGGCTACACCTTC. Encoded protein: CASSTAGGGYGYTF.